This T cell receptor (beta chain) is from a study of CD8 T cell repertoires and HIV-1 epitope variants. TCRdb's copy holds only in-frame clones and misses some; the assay was immunoSEQ multiplex PCR. The table lists approximately 5,200 clones, around 62% of them singletons. About this clone itself: Its target is not known.

Germline V gene data show CDR1 as LNHDA and CDR2 as SQIVND (reference sequence). Trimming left V 5 bases short and J 5 bases short, with 12 bases between. The CDR3 is 14 amino acids. Sequenced material: cultured CD8+ T cells derived from PBMCs. This receptor was identified in a male donor with HIV. This chain uses TRBV19 with TRBJ2-2; TRBD1 is a possible D gene (6 bases). The CDR3 sequence: CASSWQGKTGELFF. The DNA for the CDR3 is TGTGCCAGTAGTTGGCAGGGGAAAACCGGGGAGCTGTTTTTT.